This T cell receptor (beta chain) was identified in a study of cytomegalovirus exposure and HLA in healthy donors. Study conclusions and caveats: The study found most TCR sequences rare, yet found some public TCRs in many donors.

Each donor was healthy, and each was a bone marrow donor. The CDR3 is 15 amino acids. Trimming cost V 0 bases and J 0 bases, with 8 bases left between them. The germline CDR1 and CDR2 sequences are MNHEY and SVGAGI. As regards this clone: Its target is unknown.

Researchers ran the PCR with 60 Vbeta and 13 Jbeta primers. Assay used: immunoSEQ multiplex PCR; TCRdb lists only in-frame clones, some missing. The sample includes 200,000 to 250,000 clones, approximately 82% of them seen just once. Sequenced sample: PBMCs. The V call is TRBV6-5, the J call TRBJ1-1; D remains ambiguous. The source is a woman aged 40 to 50 in good health and CMV-seronegative. The CDR3 DNA reads as TGTGCCAGCAGTTACTCCGGACTTCTGAACACTGAAGCTTTCTTT. It codes for CASSYSGLLNTEAFF.